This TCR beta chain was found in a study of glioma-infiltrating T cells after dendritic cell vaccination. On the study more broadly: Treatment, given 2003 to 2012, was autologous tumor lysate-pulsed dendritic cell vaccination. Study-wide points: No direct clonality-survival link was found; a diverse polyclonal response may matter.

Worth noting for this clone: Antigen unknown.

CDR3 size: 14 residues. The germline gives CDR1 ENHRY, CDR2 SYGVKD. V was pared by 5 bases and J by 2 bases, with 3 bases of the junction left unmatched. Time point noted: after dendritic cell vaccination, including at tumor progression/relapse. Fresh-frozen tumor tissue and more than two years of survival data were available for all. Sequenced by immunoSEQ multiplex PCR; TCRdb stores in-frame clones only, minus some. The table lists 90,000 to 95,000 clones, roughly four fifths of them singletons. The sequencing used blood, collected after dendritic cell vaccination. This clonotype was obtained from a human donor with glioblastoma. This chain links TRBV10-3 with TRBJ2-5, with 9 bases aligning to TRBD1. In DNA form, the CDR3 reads TGTGCCATCAGTCGGGACAGGGTACAAGAGACCCAGTACTTC. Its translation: CAISRDRVQETQYF.